Reported below is one TCR beta chain. No cognate antigen has been identified for it. It has no much larger one-base neighbor in the sample; base qualities were not kept. The data belong to a study of cytomegalovirus exposure and HLA in healthy donors (dated by TCRdb to 2015 to 2018). Looking at the study overall: An earlier analysis of roughly 610 of the donors reported 250 to 300 Gb of sequence data and around 110 million unique TCR beta sequences obtained from around 170 million T cells. A later analysis re-examined previously published TCR beta repertoires from around 670 donors and added high-resolution HLA genotyping to investigate patterns of TCR occurrence. In the later analysis, no new phenotypic data were used to find candidate immune exposures; instead, reliance was placed on TCR beta sequences and their occurrence across donors. Every repertoire in the discovery cohort had been generated on one and the same sequencing platform. A later genetic analysis used genome-wide SNP genotypes for 398 of the 666 donors, treating that subset as a discovery cohort. Using immunosequencing, the study profiled T cell repertoires from 550 to 750 subjects and related those repertoires to cytomegalovirus serostatus. Among roughly 370 genotyped donors of the cohort, an average of approximately 230,000 unique TCR beta nucleotide sequences were sequenced per donor, roughly 20% of them non-productive. Both class I and class II loci were covered by HLA typing, at four-digit resolution. The study aimed to test whether cataloging public T cell receptors could reveal signatures of past pathogen exposure. A separate validation cohort of some 130 different subjects was used in addition to the approximately 700-subject first cohort. Donor age, sex, ethnicity and CMV serostatus were compiled together with the repertoire data. About five DR-DQ haplotypes were handled as single units for association and clustering, since linkage in the cohort was strong. The study combined high-throughput TCR immunosequencing, statistical association of individual TCRs with disease status, and machine learning to predict cytomegalovirus infection status. The number of typed donors differed by locus: roughly 629-640 for A, B, C, DRB1 and DQB1; 500 to 550 for DQA1; roughly 600 for DPA1; and some 470 for DPB1. An early release that covered around 590 HLA-typed donors contained about 300 gigabases of sequencing data and tens of millions of unique TCR sequences. The genetic ancestry cluster associated with self-reported Caucasian donors included 81% of the approximately 400 genotyped donors. In an earlier analysis of more than 550 of the donors, high-throughput TCR beta sequencing was used to judge whether each TCR beta V gene segment behaved as functional or pseudogenic. The full study reports these points: Some IMGT-functional V segments, including TRBV6-2 and TRBV6-3, could not be told apart with the 87-base-pair reads, so those segments were excluded. Compared with equally common non-associated chains, HLA-associated TCR beta chains in a later analysis were more clonally expanded and had lower generation probabilities. In an earlier analysis of approximately 590 of the donors, most TCR beta V segments were observed in productive rearrangements about 87% or about 30% of the time, broadly matching IMGT annotations. The classifier was reported to diagnose cytomegalovirus status with high specificity and sensitivity in both the original cohort and the validation cohort. The sequencing pipeline was judged likely to have produced a cluster of highly shared sequence variants as a technical artifact. According to the authors, the approach could potentially be generalized to other disease states and immunological phenotypes. Compared with the approximately 700-donor mean, donors in an Asian-associated ancestry cluster had fewer N-insertions in productive TCRs, according to a later genetic analysis. A further reported finding was that TCR beta sequences accurately predicted the HLA-A and HLA-B alleles for most subjects in the first cohort. In a later analysis, the rate of TCR association differed among HLA loci, with DRB1 alleles having the most associated TCRs and HLA-C alleles having the fewest. According to a later analysis, most CMV-associated TCR beta chains appeared to be HLA-restricted, and the HLA associations seemed to be driven largely by CMV exposure. At a false discovery rate of 0.05, a later analysis linked some 18,000 TCR beta sequences to specific HLA alleles. Strong co-occurrence of HLA alleles, especially DR and DQ, made assigning TCR associations to individual alleles difficult. The presence/absence analyses assumed that sequencing depth was roughly uniform across donors, and that assumption may not be true. Most TCR sequences were seen in very few donors, while some public TCRs were found in many individuals. In vitro tests confirmed that a few of the cytomegalovirus-associated TCR beta chains recognize cytomegalovirus antigens. Because some donors lacked HLA typing at each locus, the association tests relied only on the typed subset. A later genetic analysis associated a missense DCLRE1C variant with V-gene and J-gene trimming of TCR beta chains, and an independent cohort replicated the association. Fewer than 20 rarely observed V segments, including chromosome 9 orphons, were excluded from the earlier analysis of about 610 of the donors because counts were too low. CMV serostatus was the only immune exposure information available for the cohort. The study gave a list of 150 to 200 TCR beta chains associated with cytomegalovirus. Correlated functional status among segregating V segments might be attributable to linkage disequilibrium, but an unknown experimental factor could not be ruled out. The cohort was sequenced for TCR beta chains only, and without alpha or paired-chain data the features that could be detected were limited. According to a later analysis, parvovirus B19, influenza, CMV and Epstein-Barr virus appeared linked to several top co-occurrence clusters.

The library came from the immunoSEQ multiplex PCR assay. For the multiplex PCR, a mixture combining 60 forward primers for TCR Vbeta segments and 13 reverse primers for TCR Jbeta segments was used. The CDR3 region of rearranged TCR beta genes was amplified from genomic DNA by a multiplex PCR assay. The Illumina HiSeq System was used to sequence the amplified TCR beta libraries as 87-base-pair reads. The authors' analysis ran thus. Across the 700 or so repertoires, a later analysis counted 75 million to 90 million unique TCR beta chains, roughly 11 million of which were shared by at least two donors. Raw reads were error-corrected and collapsed into unique sequences with a nearest-neighbor algorithm that merged closely related sequences to remove PCR and sequencing errors. V, D and J gene segments were assigned by aligning CDR3 sequences to IMGT reference sequences. For a sequence to be retained, a match of at least six nucleotides was required to both a V gene segment and a J gene segment. A rearrangement was called productive if the CDR3 had no stop codons and remained in frame with V and J, and every other rearrangement was called non-productive. Following IMGT convention, CDR3 was defined as the stretch from the second conserved V-encoded cysteine up to the conserved J-encoded phenylalanine. The earlier analysis of fewer than 750 of the donors excluded sequences that lacked an unambiguous match to a single V gene segment. An earlier analysis of a few hundred of the donors called V segments functional above 56.7% productive rearrangements and segregating when the between-donor standard deviation exceeded 5%. To diagnose cytomegalovirus status from the catalog of TCR beta chain sequences, a statistical classification framework was built. In a later analysis, TCR nucleotide sequences were compared against IMGT/GENE-DB human TR gene sequences so that V and J genes could be assigned. Using the TCRdist pipeline, a later analysis assigned CDR3 sequences along with most-parsimonious VDJ recombination scenarios. A later analysis defined each TCR beta chain by its CDR3 amino acid sequence plus V-gene family, and excluded reads lacking a unique V-gene family. In a later analysis, a few hundred highly shared, low-generation-probability nucleotide sequences were removed to address suspected cross-contamination and a sequencing artifact. A later analysis calculated a clonal expansion index for each public chain from normalized within-repertoire ranks of inferred template counts. In a later analysis, generation probabilities were computed with a VDJ recombination model fitted to out-of-frame rearrangements, and the resulting probabilities were checked against IGoR. Hypergeometric tests were used in a later analysis to score TCR-TCR, TCR-HLA and TCR-CMV co-occurrence, with a repertoire-size bias correction applied to the TCR pairs. In a later analysis, false discovery rates were estimated by permuting HLA or CMV assignments 20 times. In a later analysis, co-occurring TCRs were grouped using DBSCAN, with TCRdist sequence similarity added in when clustering inside HLA-allele-positive subsets. Co-occurrence clustering excluded repertoires with fewer than 30,000 or more than 120,000 public chains, plus five with anomalous nucleotide sharing. TCRdb holds this immuneACCESS table with in-frame rearrangements only. Some clones are missing; in checked studies, unresolved V genes explain under half, and the rest has no known cause. V, J and clone size were drawn from that table, and D and trimming were deduced from the DNA. The sample includes 200,000 or so clones, with around four fifths observed a single time. The ten largest clonotypes hold around 3% of the sample.

The cohort comprised fewer than 750 healthy bone marrow donors. At the time of sampling, every cohort member was nominally healthy, though immune exposures that went unrecorded were likely present. The donor tested CMV seropositive, placing the donor among the roughly 300 seropositive members of the cohort. A peripheral blood sample was collected from each donor, and TCR beta sequencing was performed on peripheral blood mononuclear cells. Genomic DNA was extracted from the blood cell samples with the Qiagen DNeasy Blood Extraction Kit. The CDR3 goes from the cysteine to the phenylalanine over 14 residues. Only the CDR3 part of the read is kept: 42 bases, read in frame from the first base. The germline V gene gives CDR1 as SGHRS and CDR2 as YFSETQ. Cut back by 4 bases and 7 bases, the V and J ends lie 17 bases apart.

The TCR sequence derives from a woman between 45 and 65 years old in good health and CMV-seropositive. Sequencing was carried out using PBMCs. The rearrangement joined TRBV5-1 to TRBJ2-5; there is no confident call for the D gene. The CDR3 corresponds to CASSSTVPKMTQYF. The nucleotide sequence is TGCGCCAGCAGCAGCACCGTACCCAAGATGACCCAGTACTTC. With the portions outside the CDR3 filled from the reference TRBV5-1 and TRBJ2-5 genes, the complete variable region becomes KAGVTQTPRYLIKTRGQQVTLSCSPISGHRSVSWYQQTPGQGLQFLFEYFSETQRNKGNFPGRFSGRQFSNSRSEMNVSTLELGDSALYLCASSSTVPKMTQYFGPGTRLLVL.